Sequencing of this TCR beta chain was carried out in a study of regulatory T cells in long-lasting Graves disease. There are many counts of this clonotype. The ends lost 10 bases at V and 0 bases at J; junction bases unmatched: 5. The CDR3 length is 14 residues. Germline V gives CDR1 ENHRY, CDR2 SYGVKD. Researchers made TCR beta libraries by using iRepertoire HTBI primers and running Arm-PCR on CDR3 regions. Each CDR3 protein gets one entry after TCRdb re-called the multiplex PCR reads with MiXCR. This sample has about 220,000 distinct CDR3 sequences, with approximately 18% found just once. Documented time point: newly diagnosed GD, antithyroid drugs for less than 3 months. Following extraction of RNA from PBMCs, that RNA was used to make the TCR library. Peripheral blood, about 9 milliliters of it, was drawn into EDTA tubes. This sample was also put to use in a study of T cells in Graves' hyperthyroidism and ophthalmopathy.

J is TRBJ1-5 and V is TRBV10-3; 8 bases map to TRBD1. Material: peripheral blood mononuclear cells (PBMCs), obtained at new diagnosis, from a patient treated with antithyroid drugs. The source of this sequence is a woman younger than 45 with Graves disease. CDR3 residues: CATWGQDSNQPQHF. The CDR3 DNA sequence: TGTGCCACTTGGGGACAGGATAGCAATCAGCCCCAGCATTTT.